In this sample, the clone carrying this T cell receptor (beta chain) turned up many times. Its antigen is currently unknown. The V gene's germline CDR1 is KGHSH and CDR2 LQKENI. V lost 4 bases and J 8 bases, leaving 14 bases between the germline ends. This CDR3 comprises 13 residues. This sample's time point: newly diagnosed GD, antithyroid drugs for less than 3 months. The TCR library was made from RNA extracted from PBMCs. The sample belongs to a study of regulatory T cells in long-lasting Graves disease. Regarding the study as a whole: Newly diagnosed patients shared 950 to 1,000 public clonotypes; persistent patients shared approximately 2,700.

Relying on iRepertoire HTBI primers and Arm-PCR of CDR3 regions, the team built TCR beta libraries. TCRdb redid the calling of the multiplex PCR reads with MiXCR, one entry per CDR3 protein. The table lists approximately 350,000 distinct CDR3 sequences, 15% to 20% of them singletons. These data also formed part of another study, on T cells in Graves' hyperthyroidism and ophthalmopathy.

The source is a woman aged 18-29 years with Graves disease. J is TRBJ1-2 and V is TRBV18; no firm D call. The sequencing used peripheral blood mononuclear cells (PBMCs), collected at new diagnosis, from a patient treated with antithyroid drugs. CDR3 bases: TGTGCCAGCTCACAAGACGGACGGCGGGGCTACACCTTC. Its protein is CASSQDGRRGYTF.